The 28 T cell receptor beta chains below come from one sample, sequenced in a study of blood T cell repertoires in COVID-19. Method: immunoSEQ multiplex PCR; TCRdb's copy keeps in-frame clones and lacks some. The data contain under 50,000 clones, roughly 84% of them seen just once; the ten biggest clones take up about 4.1%. Sequencing was performed on peripheral blood. These receptors all stem from a man in his fifties or sixties with active COVID-19.

This clone was found once. V gene TRBV4-1 combines with J gene TRBJ2-5; the match to TRBD2 covers 7 bases. This CDR3 contains 16 residues. Trimming at V came to 1 base and at J to 12 bases, leaving 17 bases not matched to a gene. Germline V lookup: CDR1 MGHRA, CDR2 YSYEKL. The CDR3 DNA reads TGCGCCAGCAGCCAAGCCCGACTCCTCGGGGGGTCGGTTGAGTACTTC. This translates into CASSQARLLGGSVEYF.

This clone was counted once. In nucleotides, the CDR3 is TGCGCCAGCAGCTTGGGAGGGGCAGGGGGTCGTTACGAGCAGTACTTC. It specifies CASSLGGAGGRYEQYF. This chain joins TRBV5-1 and TRBJ2-7; TRBD1 aligns across 7 bases. V shed 0 bases, J shed 4 bases, and the junction held 10 bases outside the gene matches. The CDR3 sequence is 16 residues long. In germline, CDR1 is SGHRS, CDR2 YFSETQ.

This clone has a single count. V usage is TRBV5-1 and J usage is TRBJ2-7, with TRBD1 identical over 8 bases. Germline assignment: CDR1 SGHRS and CDR2 YFSETQ. The trim removed 0 bases at V and 3 bases at J, leaving 2 bases unmatched. The CDR3 covers 14 residues. CDR3 DNA sequence: TGCGCCAGCAGCTTGGGGACAGGGATCTACGAGCAGTACTTC. It is translated as CASSLGTGIYEQYF.

The chain carries TRBV4-1 and TRBJ1-1; TRBD1 aligns across 7 bases. The CDR3 length is 13 residues. CDR1 is MGHRA, CDR2 YSYEKL, per germline. The junction had 2 bases not matched to a gene; V was cut back by 3 bases and J by 4 bases. CDR3 in amino acids: CASSHQGGTEAFF. As DNA, the CDR3 is TGCGCCAGCAGCCATCAGGGGGGCACTGAAGCTTTCTTT.

This clone appeared once. J is TRBJ2-1 and V is TRBV5-5; D is undetermined. V was pared by 2 bases and J by 4 bases, with 7 bases between. CDR1 is SGHKS, CDR2 YYEKEE, per germline (reference sequence). The CDR3 runs to 13 residues. CDR3 region: CASSLPRYNEQFF. For the CDR3, the DNA is TGTGCCAGCAGCTTACCGCGATACAATGAGCAGTTCTTC.

The CDR3 is CASSLAGGPQHF. The CDR3 bases are TGTGCCAGCAGCTTAGCGGGGGGGCCCCAGCATTTT. The gene calls are TRBV7-6 and TRBJ1-5, with a weak D call TRBD1 (5 bases). In germline, CDR1 is SGHVS, CDR2 FNYEAQ. The CDR3 spans 12 residues. Trimming took off 0 bases at V and 9 bases at J, with 6 bases between the two ends.

The chain links TRBV6-6 to TRBJ1-4, with unresolved D. V was clipped by 0 bases and J by 1 base, with 6 bases between them. The CDR3 contains 15 residues. Germline V gene lookup returns CDR1 MNHNY and CDR2 SVGAGI (reference sequence). In DNA form, the CDR3 reads TGTGCCAGCAGTTACTCGCCGGTAACTAATGAAAAACTGTTTTTT. Translated: CASSYSPVTNEKLFF.

The chain links TRBV7-6 to TRBJ2-3; 11 bases are a match to TRBD2. CDR1 and CDR2 from the germline V gene are SGHVS and FNYEAQ. V lost 4 bases and J lost 1; bases outside the gene matches: 4. The CDR3 contains 16 residues. The CDR3 here is CASSYLSGGGTDTQYF. DNA for the CDR3: TGTGCCAGCAGCTACCTTAGCGGGGGGGGCACAGATACGCAGTATTTT.

The chain joins TRBV6-6 to TRBJ2-1; D gene uncertain. Germline-derived CDR1 and CDR2 are MNHNY and SVGAGI (reference sequence). V lost 7 bases and J 5 bases, leaving 6 bases between the germline ends. CDR3 length equals 11 residues. The CDR3 loop reads CASTQNNEQFF. DNA for the CDR3: TGTGCCAGCACCCAGAACAATGAGCAGTTCTTC.

This clone was observed a few times. V usage is TRBV5-1 and J usage is TRBJ1-6, with TRBD1 identical over 10 bases. CDR1 SGHRS and CDR2 YFSETQ come from the germline V gene. V dropped 2 bases and J dropped 7; count of bases not matched to a gene: 9. CDR3 length: 17 amino acids. The chain's CDR3 is CASSFSRTGGRNSPLHF. The CDR3 region has the DNA TGCGCCAGCAGCTTCTCCAGGACAGGGGGGAGGAATTCACCCCTCCACTTT.

The rearrangement links TRBV6-2 or TRBV6-3 to TRBJ2-7; 9 nucleotides agree with TRBD1. V was pared by 5 bases and J by 1 base, with 6 bases of the junction left unmatched. The CDR3 is 15 amino acids. Germline CDR1 is MNHEY and CDR2 is SVGEGT. The CDR3 reads CASSQIGTGSYEQYF. The CDR3 DNA reads as TGTGCCAGCAGTCAGATTGGGACAGGGTCCTACGAGCAGTACTTC.

This rearrangement joins TRBV27 to TRBJ2-1; 8 nucleotides agree with TRBD2. The CDR3 length is 13 residues. The germline V gene encodes CDR1 MNHEY and CDR2 SMNVEV (reference sequence). Losses at the gene ends were 6 bases for V and 7 bases for J; bases not matched to a gene: 5. The CDR3 region is CASSRGGWNEQFF. In DNA form, the CDR3 reads TGTGCCAGCAGCCGGGGGGGCTGGAATGAGCAGTTCTTC.

The CDR3: CASRGGAGDTQYF. CDR3 DNA sequence: TGTGCCAGCAGGGGGGGGGCGGGAGATACGCAGTATTTT. The V call is TRBV27, the J call TRBJ2-3; TRBD2 might be the D (7 bases). V was pared by 6 bases and J by 5 bases, with 12 bases between. Germline assignment: CDR1 MNHEY and CDR2 SMNVEV (reference sequence). This CDR3 spans 13 amino acids.

This clone was detected a few times. This rearrangement joins TRBV2 to TRBJ1-1, with D tentatively TRBD1 (6 bases). Looked up from germline, CDR1 is SNHLY and CDR2 is FYNNEI. The V end was cut by 6 bases, the J end by 0 bases, with 11 bases between. The CDR3 extends over 14 amino acids. CDR3 sequence: CASSRGRMNTEAFF. The CDR3 DNA sequence: TGTGCCAGCAGCAGGGGAAGAATGAACACTGAAGCTTTCTTT.

The J gene is TRBJ2-6, the V gene TRBV10-1; a possible D gene is TRBD1 (6 bases). Germline CDR1 WNHNN, CDR2 SYGVQD (reference sequence). The CDR3 is 14 amino acids. V gave up 5 bases and J gave up 8 bases, with 13 bases separating them. The CDR3 spells CASSTGTSPNVLTF. The CDR3 nucleotides read TGCGCCAGCAGTACCGGGACATCTCCCAACGTCCTGACTTTC.

This clone has a single count. CDR3 sequence: CASSYRDSSYEQYF. The CDR3 DNA reads TGCGCCAGCAGCTACAGGGACAGCTCCTACGAGCAGTACTTC. This chain uses TRBV5-1 with TRBJ2-7, with 7 bases lining up with TRBD1. V lost 3 bases, J lost 0 bases, and 3 bases stayed unmatched. The CDR3 sequence is 14 residues long. Germline V gives CDR1 SGHRS, CDR2 YFSETQ.

The CDR3 protein is CASSLVGKGDTQYF. Here the CDR3 DNA reads TGTGCCAGCAGCTTAGTCGGGAAGGGAGATACGCAGTATTTT. The chain is built from TRBV7-9 and TRBJ2-3; a possible D gene is TRBD2 (5 bases). CDR3 length: 14 residues. V gave up 1 base and J gave up 5 bases, with 10 bases separating them. Germline loops: CDR1 SEHNR, CDR2 FQNEAQ (reference sequence).

The chain couples TRBV2 to TRBJ2-3, with 8 nucleotides matching TRBD1. The germline V gene has CDR1 SNHLY and CDR2 FYNNEI. The CDR3 runs 14 residues. J lost 0 bases, V lost 6 bases, and 2 bases had no gene match. The CDR3: CASRQGASTDTQYF. In DNA, the CDR3 is TGTGCCAGCAGGCAGGGGGCGAGCACAGATACGCAGTATTTT.

J is TRBJ1-2 and V is TRBV29-1, with TRBD1 matching over 10 bases. Losses at the gene ends were 1 base for V and 5 bases for J; bases not matched to a gene: 13. There are 17 residues in the CDR3. Looked up from germline, CDR1 is SQVTM and CDR2 is ANQGSEA. Here the CDR3 reads CSVEVVVGGTGEYGYTF. Here the CDR3 DNA reads TGCAGCGTTGAAGTAGTCGTCGGAGGGACAGGGGAATATGGCTACACCTTC.

The chain is built from TRBV6-5 and TRBJ1-5; 7 bases agree with TRBD1. CDR1 is MNHEY and CDR2 is SVGAGI in the germline V gene. The CDR3 length is 14 residues. Germline trimming cut 6 bases from V and 6 bases from J; bases unmatched to any gene: 8. The CDR3 here is CASSQTGYSQPQHF. Written as DNA, the CDR3 is TGTGCCAGCAGCCAGACAGGGTATAGTCAGCCCCAGCATTTT.

The V call is TRBV19, the J call TRBJ2-7; TRBD1 might be the D (6 bases). This CDR3 has 15 amino acids. Germline V lookup: CDR1 LNHDA, CDR2 SQIVND (reference sequence). Trimming took 6 bases from V and 7 from J, leaving 22 bases between them. The CDR3 nucleotides read TGTGCCAGTAGACCTGACAGGTCCTCTGTGTGGGAGCAGTACTTC. It is translated as CASRPDRSSVWEQYF.

V is TRBV10-3 and J is TRBJ2-2; 12 bases match TRBD2. Germline lookup yields CDR1 ENHRY and CDR2 SYGVKD. J gave up 4 bases and V 7 bases, and 4 bases lay outside the gene matches. This CDR3 is 15 amino acids long. The CDR3 bases are TGTGCCATCACTAGACTAGCGGGGGCCACCGGGGAGCTGTTTTTT. Translating it yields CAITRLAGATGELFF.

The chain has TRBV7-8 and TRBJ1-1; 7 nucleotides align to TRBD1. The CDR3 consists of 16 residues. The germline CDR1 and CDR2 sequences are SGHVS and FQNEAQ. Trimming at V came to 2 bases and at J to 0 bases, leaving 6 bases not matched to a gene. Here the CDR3 DNA reads TGTGCCAGCAGCTTACTCAACGGACAGGTGAACACTGAAGCTTTCTTT. This encodes CASSLLNGQVNTEAFF.

The chain joins TRBV7-6 to TRBJ2-2; D gene uncertain. Germline V gene data show CDR1 as SGHVS and CDR2 as FNYEAQ. The CDR3 is 14 residues long. V was shortened by 4 bases and J by 7 bases, with 13 bases between the two germline ends. The CDR3 sequence is CASSSLLSGGELFF. The DNA of the CDR3 is TGTGCCAGCAGCTCTCTCCTTAGTGGCGGGGAGCTGTTTTTT.

V and J are TRBV6-6 and TRBJ2-1; 9 bases align to TRBD1. Germline CDR1 MNHNY, CDR2 SVGAGI (reference sequence). The length of the CDR3 is 15 residues. Trimming took 0 bases from V and 6 from J; bases not matched to a gene: 3. CDR3 residues: CASSYSGQGINEQFF. The CDR3 nucleotides read TGTGCCAGCAGTTACTCTGGACAGGGGATCAATGAGCAGTTCTTC.

This chain links TRBV6-4 with TRBJ2-2; no clear D. The CDR3 contains 13 residues. CDR1 and CDR2 from the germline V gene are MRHNA and SNTAGT. Trimming took 5 bases from V and 3 from J, leaving 7 bases between them. The CDR3 is CASSQEHTGELFF. The CDR3 DNA follows: TGTGCCAGCAGTCAGGAACACACCGGGGAGCTGTTTTTT.

The chain recombines TRBV6-2 or TRBV6-3 with TRBJ2-2, with 7 nucleotides matching TRBD1. The CDR3 extends over 12 amino acids. Germline CDR1 is MNHEY and CDR2 is SVGEGT. The V segment lost 6 bases and the J segment 6 bases; nucleotides outside the gene matches: 1. The CDR3 spells CASSQGAGELFF. CDR3 DNA: TGTGCCAGCAGCCAGGGGGCCGGGGAGCTGTTTTTT.

The genes are TRBV5-4 and TRBJ2-3; 9 bases are shared with TRBD1. The trim removed 4 bases at V and 0 bases at J, leaving 3 bases unmatched. The CDR3 is made up of 15 amino acids. In germline, CDR1 is SGHNT, CDR2 YYREEE (reference sequence). Written as DNA, the CDR3 is TGTGCCAGCAGCGCGGGACAGGGAAGCACAGATACGCAGTATTTT. Translation: CASSAGQGSTDTQYF.